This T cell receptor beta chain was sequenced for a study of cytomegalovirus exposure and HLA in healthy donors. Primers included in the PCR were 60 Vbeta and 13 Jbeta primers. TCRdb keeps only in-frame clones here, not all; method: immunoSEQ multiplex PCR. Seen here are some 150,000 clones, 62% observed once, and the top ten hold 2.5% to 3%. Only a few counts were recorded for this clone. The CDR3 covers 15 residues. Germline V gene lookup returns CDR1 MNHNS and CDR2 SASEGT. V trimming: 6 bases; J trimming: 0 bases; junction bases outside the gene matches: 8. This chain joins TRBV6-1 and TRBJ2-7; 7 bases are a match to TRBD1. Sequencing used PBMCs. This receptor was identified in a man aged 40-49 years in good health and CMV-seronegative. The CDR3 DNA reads TGTGCCAGCAGCCATAACAGGGGATACTCCTACGAGCAGTACTTC. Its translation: CASSHNRGYSYEQYF.